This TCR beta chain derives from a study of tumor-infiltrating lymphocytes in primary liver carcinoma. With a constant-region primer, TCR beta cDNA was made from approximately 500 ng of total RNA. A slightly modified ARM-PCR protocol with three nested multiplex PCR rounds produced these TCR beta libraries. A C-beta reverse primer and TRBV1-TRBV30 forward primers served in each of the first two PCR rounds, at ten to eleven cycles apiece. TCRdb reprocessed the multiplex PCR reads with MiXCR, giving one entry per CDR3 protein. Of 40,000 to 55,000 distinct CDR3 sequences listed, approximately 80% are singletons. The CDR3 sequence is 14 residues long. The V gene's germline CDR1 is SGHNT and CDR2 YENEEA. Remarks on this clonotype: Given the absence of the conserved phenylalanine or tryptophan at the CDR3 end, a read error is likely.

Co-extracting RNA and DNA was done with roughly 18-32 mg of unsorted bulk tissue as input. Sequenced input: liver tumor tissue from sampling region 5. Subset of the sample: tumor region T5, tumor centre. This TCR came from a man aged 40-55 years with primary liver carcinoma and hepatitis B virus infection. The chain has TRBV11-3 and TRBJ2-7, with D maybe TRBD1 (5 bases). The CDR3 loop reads CAISHGEGDYEQYL. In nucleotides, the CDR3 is TGTGCCATCAGCCATGGAGAAGGGGACTACGAGCAGTACTTA.